The entry below gives a single T cell receptor beta chain sequence along with its context. What antigen it recognizes has not been identified. There are no base qualities to consult, and no much larger clone falls within one base. These data are taken from a study of blood T cell repertoires in COVID-19 (TCRdb year 2020). With regard to the full study: Collaborator samples came from the United States, Italy and Spain and covered acute and convalescent phases of COVID-19. Nearly every sample came with metadata listing a de-identified subject ID, COVID-19 status, age in years and sex. The repertoires were released in a freely available public database meant as a resource for research on the immune response to SARS-CoV-2. Samples came from the ongoing ImmuneRACE study (first 160 participants) plus 1,254 subjects from 6 global collaborators. The material from the prospective study consisted of cDNA or gDNA derived from T cells, B-cell-depleted T cells, or PBMCs. Where available, HLA class I and class II types were obtained from metadata supplied by the sample provider rather than from assay-based typing. Deeply sampled blood TCRbeta repertoires from subjects exposed to, actively infected with, or recovered from COVID-19 were included in the dataset. Results and caveats for the whole study, not just this receptor: Clinical and demographic metadata were provided uncurated, with the amount varying by source and participant.

TCRbeta CDR3 regions were amplified from genomic DNA using the immunoSEQ Assay, a bias-controlled multiplex PCR. Per the source publication's procedure: The number of nucleated cells in each sample was estimated by amplification of reference gene primers within the assay. Sequence reads were collapsed and filtered to measure the absolute abundance of every unique TCRbeta CDR3 rearrangement. For each sample, productive Simpson clonality was calculated as the square root of Simpson's diversity index across productive rearrangements. The table comes from immuneACCESS by way of TCRdb, which keeps in-frame sequences with V and J called. Part of the clones is missing from these tables; in studies checked, under half for an unresolved V gene and the rest for unknown reasons. The V and J calls and the clone size are those of that table, but D and trimming were determined from the DNA. For this sample the table gives 170,000 or so clones, of which approximately 87% were detected only once. 0.7% to 0.9% of the sample is taken by the ten largest.

Another Seattle source contributed samples from volunteer blood donors who had recovered from COVID-19. Collaborating institutions collected whole blood in K2EDTA tubes following their own protocols. For TCRbeta analysis, collaborator samples were shipped as frozen whole blood, as isolated PBMCs, or as DNA extracted from either sample type. The sequencing sample was made of peripheral blood. The sequence derives from a woman between 18 and 29 years old who had recovered from COVID-19.

The CDR3 region reads CASSLVTLRVGSVEAFF. The base sequence is TGTGCCAGCAGCTTAGTCACTCTCAGGGTGGGTTCGGTAGAAGCTTTCTTT. The chain joins TRBV7-9 to TRBJ1-1, and possibly TRBD1, on 5 matching bases. Deletion took 1 base off V and 8 bases off J, with a span of 23 bases between the germline ends. Based on the germline V gene (reference sequence), the CDR1 and CDR2 sequences are SEHNR and FQNEAQ. From its cysteine to its phenylalanine, the CDR3 spans 17 amino acids. Kept here is only the CDR3 DNA, which spans 51 bases and is read in frame from base 1.